This T cell receptor (beta chain) emerged from a study of T cell responses to AZD1222 COVID-19 vaccine. Findings and limits, study-wide: Reportedly, nearly half the spike-specific TCRs target unmutated variant regions. A rise in Spike-specific TCR breadth and depth followed two AZD1222 doses. Baseline seropositivity occurred in only a handful of AZD1222 recipients.

Points on this clone: Its specificity is unknown.

Trimming pared 0 bases from V and 2 bases from J, leaving 6 bases between. Germline V CDR1 and CDR2: SGDLS, YYNGEE. This CDR3 is 14 amino acids long. The analysis combined second doses at about 4 or about 12 weeks. Method: immunoSEQ multiplex PCR; TCRdb's copy keeps in-frame clones and lacks some. The sample lists roughly 270,000 clones; around 93% were seen once. The clonotype was recovered from an adult who received the AZD1222 COVID-19 vaccine. This sample comprised peripheral blood, obtained 28 days after the second AZD1222 dose. V and J are TRBV9 and TRBJ1-5; D is unclear. The CDR3 DNA reads as TGTGCCAGCAGCGTAGGGGTGGGCAATCAGCCCCAGCATTTT. Encoded protein: CASSVGVGNQPQHF.